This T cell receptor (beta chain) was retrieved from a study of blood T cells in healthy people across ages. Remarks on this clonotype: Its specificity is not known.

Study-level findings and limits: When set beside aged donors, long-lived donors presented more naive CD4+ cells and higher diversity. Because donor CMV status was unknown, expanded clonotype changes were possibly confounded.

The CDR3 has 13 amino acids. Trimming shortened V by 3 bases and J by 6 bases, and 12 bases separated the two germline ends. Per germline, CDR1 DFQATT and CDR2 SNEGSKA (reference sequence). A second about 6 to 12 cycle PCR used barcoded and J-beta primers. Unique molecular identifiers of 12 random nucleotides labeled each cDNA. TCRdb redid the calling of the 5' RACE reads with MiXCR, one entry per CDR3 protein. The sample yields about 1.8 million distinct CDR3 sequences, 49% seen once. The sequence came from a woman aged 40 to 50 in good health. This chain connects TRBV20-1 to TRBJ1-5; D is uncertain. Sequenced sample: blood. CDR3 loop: CSARKDLSQPQHF. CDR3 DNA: TGCAGTGCTAGGAAAGATCTGAGTCAGCCCCAGCATTTT.